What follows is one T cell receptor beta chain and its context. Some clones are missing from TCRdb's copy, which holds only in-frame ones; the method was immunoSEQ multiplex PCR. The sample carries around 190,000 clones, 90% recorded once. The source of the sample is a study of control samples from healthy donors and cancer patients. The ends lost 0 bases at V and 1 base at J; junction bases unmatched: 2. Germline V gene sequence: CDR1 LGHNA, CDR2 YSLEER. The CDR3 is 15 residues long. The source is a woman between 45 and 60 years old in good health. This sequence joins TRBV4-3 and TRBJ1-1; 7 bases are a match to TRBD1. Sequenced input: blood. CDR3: CASSQDRQGNTEAFF. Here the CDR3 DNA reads TGCGCCAGCAGCCAAGATCGACAGGGGAACACTGAAGCTTTCTTT.